This is a list of T cell receptor beta chains from one sample in a study of OX40 agonist ivuxolimab in advanced cancers. Clones were read by immunoSEQ multiplex PCR, and TCRdb kept only the in-frame ones, dropping some. This table holds around 76,000 clones, more than 80% found once. The sequenced sample was CD4+ or CD8+ T cells sorted from blood, obtained in a trial of the OX40 agonist ivuxolimab. The origin of the receptors is an adult with an advanced solid tumor such as melanoma, head and neck, liver or kidney cancer. The CDR3 runs from the conserved cysteine through the conserved F or W. A D gene is named only where the DNA matches it firmly. Clone sizes are given selectively: once, few, many, or a class where the clone is expanded.

D gene | clone size | J gene | CDR3 length | V gene | CDR3 protein | CDR3 DNA
NA | NA | TRBJ1-5 | 14 | TRBV2 | CASSEGQPHQPQHF | TGTGCCAGCAGTGAAGGGCAGCCCCATCAGCCCCAGCATTTT
NA | NA | TRBJ1-2 | 13 | TRBV5-1 | CASSPGVNYGYTF | TGCGCCAGCAGCCCCGGGGTGAACTATGGCTACACCTTC
TRBD1 | NA | TRBJ1-3 | 14 | TRBV7-9 | CASSSRTGQPTIYF | TGTGCCAGCAGCTCCCGGACAGGGCAGCCCACCATATATTTT
NA | NA | TRBJ1-2 | 13 | TRBV2 | CASSAQQSYGYTF | TGTGCCAGCAGTGCCCAACAGAGCTATGGCTACACCTTC
NA | NA | TRBJ2-1 | 17 | TRBV19 | CASSMGGASFSYNEQFF | TGTGCCAGTAGTATGGGGGGAGCCTCTTTCTCCTACAATGAGCAGTTCTTC
NA | NA | TRBJ1-1 | 13 | TRBV7-2 | CASSPQQNTEAFF | TGTGCCAGCAGCCCCCAGCAGAACACTGAAGCTTTCTTT
NA | NA | TRBJ2-1 | 16 | TRBV5-5 | CASSPEALSSYNEQFF | TGTGCCAGCAGCCCGGAGGCCTTAAGCTCCTACAATGAGCAGTTCTTC
TRBD2 | NA | TRBJ2-7 | 15 | TRBV6-5 | CASSREGSSSYEQYF | TGTGCCAGCAGCCGGGAGGGTTCCTCCTCCTACGAGCAGTACTTC
NA | once | TRBJ1-2 | 13 | TRBV28 | CASSLTDLHGYTF | TGTGCCAGCAGCTTAACGGACTTGCACGGCTACACCTTC
TRBD1 | NA | TRBJ2-7 | 12 | TRBV5-1 | CASSWTGSEQYF | TGCGCCAGCAGTTGGACAGGGTCAGAGCAGTACTTC
NA | NA | TRBJ1-5 | 15 | TRBV6-5 | CASSYGWGSNQPQHF | TGTGCCAGCAGTTATGGGTGGGGAAGCAATCAGCCCCAGCATTTT
NA | NA | TRBJ1-2 | 15 | TRBV5-1 | CASSLGSGTRYGYTF | TGCGCCAGCAGCTTGGGGTCAGGGACGAGGTATGGCTACACCTTC
TRBD2 | NA | TRBJ2-7 | 14 | TRBV28 | CASSFSSGSYEQYF | TGTGCCAGCAGTTTTTCTAGCGGGAGCTACGAGCAGTACTTC
TRBD2 | NA | TRBJ2-3 | 14 | TRBV11-3 | CASSPGTSGDTQYF | TGTGCCAGCAGCCCCGGGACTAGCGGGGATACGCAGTATTTT
NA | NA | TRBJ1-6 | 14 | TRBV14 | CASSQVTYNSPLHF | TGTGCCAGCAGCCAAGTCACATATAATTCACCCCTCCACTTT
NA | NA | TRBJ2-5 | 13 | TRBV2 | CASKRALQETQYF | TGTGCCAGCAAGAGAGCTCTCCAAGAGACCCAGTACTTC
TRBD2 | once | TRBJ2-1 | 15 | TRBV7-3 | CASSLMASGIGEQFF | TGTGCCAGCAGCTTAATGGCTAGCGGGATTGGTGAGCAGTTCTTC
NA | NA | TRBJ2-1 | 14 | TRBV4-1 | CASSQDWVGNEQFF | TGCGCCAGCAGCCAAGACTGGGTGGGGAATGAGCAGTTCTTC
NA | once | TRBJ2-3 | 14 | TRBV5-1 | CASSFNRNTDTQYF | TGCGCCAGCAGCTTTAACAGAAACACAGATACGCAGTATTTT
NA | NA | TRBJ1-6 | 12 | TRBV19 | CATSAYNSPLHF | TGTGCCACCTCAGCCTATAATTCACCCCTCCACTTT
NA | NA | TRBJ2-2 | 14 | TRBV5-1 | CASSPDPNTGELFF | TGCGCCAGCAGTCCGGACCCGAACACCGGGGAGCTGTTTTTT
NA | once | TRBJ1-1 | 14 | TRBV6-6 | CASLNTDRDTEAFF | TGTGCCAGCCTTAATACGGACAGAGACACTGAAGCTTTCTTT
TRBD1 | once | TRBJ1-1 | 17 | TRBV18 | CASSPRGQGPLHTEAFF | TGTGCCAGCTCACCACGGGGACAGGGGCCTTTGCACACTGAAGCTTTCTTT
NA | few | TRBJ1-5 | 16 | TRBV2 | CASSEGAGNSNQPQHF | TGTGCCAGCAGTGAAGGGGCGGGGAATAGCAATCAGCCCCAGCATTTT
TRBD1 | NA | TRBJ2-7 | 13 | TRBV2 | CAIQDRNPYEQYF | TGTGCCATCCAGGACAGGAACCCCTACGAGCAGTACTTC
NA | NA | TRBJ2-2 | 14 | TRBV29-1 | CSVGGQGNTGELFF | TGCAGCGTTGGGGGTCAGGGGAACACCGGGGAGCTGTTTTTT
TRBD1 | NA | TRBJ1-5 | 18 | TRBV7-9 | CASSLERGTGFGNQPQHF | TGTGCCAGCAGCCTCGAAAGAGGGACAGGGTTTGGCAATCAGCCCCAGCATTTT
TRBD2 | NA | TRBJ2-5 | 18 | TRBV27 | CASSTPGLAGGSGETQYF | TGTGCCAGCAGCACTCCGGGACTAGCGGGGGGGTCAGGGGAGACCCAGTACTTC
NA | NA | TRBJ1-5 | 15 | TRBV5-1 | CASSLAPGQRQPQHF | TGCGCCAGCAGCTTGGCCCCGGGGCAGAGACAGCCCCAGCATTTT